This T cell receptor beta chain stems from a study of cytomegalovirus exposure and HLA in healthy donors. Turning to this clone: The antigen is not known.

General observations from the study: It was likely that a cluster of highly shared sequence variants was a sequencing artifact. After further analysis at a later stage, 16,951 TCR beta sequences were associated with HLA alleles at 0.05 false discovery rate.

Vbeta (60) and Jbeta (13) primers were used in the PCR. The repertoire was sequenced with immunoSEQ multiplex PCR; TCRdb's copy has only in-frame clones and lacks some. Seen in this sample are just over 150,000 clones; the ten most common clones hold roughly 1.9%. V gave up 4 bases and J gave up 4 bases; unmatched junction bases: 0. CDR3 length: 14 amino acids. Per germline, CDR1 LNHDA and CDR2 SQIVND (reference sequence). The sample taken for sequencing was PBMCs. The chain employs TRBV19 and TRBJ2-3; 12 bases map to TRBD2. The origin of this receptor is a man aged 30 to 39 in good health and CMV-seronegative. DNA of the CDR3: TGTGCCAGTAGTACTAGCGGGAGGGCAGATACGCAGTATTTT. It encodes CASSTSGRADTQYF.